Listed here is a single T cell receptor beta chain. What this receptor recognizes is not known. The sample holds no much larger clone one base away, and base qualities are not on file. V is cut by 0 bases and J by 7 bases, and the space between the germline ends is 20 bases. Based on the germline V gene, the CDR1 and CDR2 sequences are SGHRS and YFSETQ. The CDR3 contains 17 residues, cysteine and phenylalanine counted. Of all the DNA, just the CDR3 is kept, 51 bases in frame from base 1. This sample was included in a study of shared clonotypes between healthy human individuals (dated by TCRdb to 2019 to 2021). At the level of the whole study: A couple of women and a few men aged 18 to 49 years were included in the cohort. For each donor, CD4 naive and CD4 memory were each run on three plates, CD8 naive on two plates, and CD8 memory on one plate. Between about 0.85 and 9.5 billion PBMCs per donor were obtained by leukapheresis. To increase sequencing depth and limit assay-specific biases, different laboratories used diverse techniques to prepare libraries and sequence TCR repertoires. Blood TCR repertoires of a handful of healthy adults were deeply sequenced to estimate repertoire size and the extent of clonotype sharing between individuals. Broader findings and caveats from the paper: Naive subsets generally had larger estimated clonotype richness than memory subsets did. Sharing across a few donors was observed for approximately 5% of naive CD4, less than 4% of naive CD8, 2% to 2.5% of memory CD4, and around 0.4% of memory CD8 clonotypes. The genetic and exposure-history diversity represented was limited by the small number of donors. Incomplete sequencing was indicated by rarefaction of sorted-subset datasets, despite the large sequencing depth. Based on pairwise subsampling, the degree of clonotype sharing among donors was expected to be affected by sequencing depth. Higher generation probabilities were observed for clonotypes shared by all four sorted-subset donors than for non-shared clonotypes. Sampling was restricted to blood, and TCR repertoires in tissues likely differ from the TCR repertoires found in blood.

The donors were healthy, HIV-negative adults with no recently reported acute infections or vaccinations. Every donor was a Caucasian adult living in Nashville, Tennessee, USA. CD4+ T cells were enriched through magnetic negative selection, after which naive cells were positively selected on CD45RA and the remaining negative fraction served as the memory subset. Blood was obtained by leukapheresis, after which PBMCs were separated by Ficoll-Histopaque density gradient centrifugation and cryopreserved in liquid nitrogen vapor phase. Analytical flow cytometry was used to check the purity and quantity of every magnetically sorted T cell population. From each sorted fraction, genomic DNA was isolated and quantified by UV absorbance on a Nanodrop 2000c. Using the deep immunoSEQ assay, TCR CDR3 regions were amplified from genomic DNA by multiplex PCR. Extracted genomic DNA from each cell subset was spread evenly across all wells of several immunoSEQ 96-well plates, with each plate serving as a replicate. For sorted subsets, approximately 0.2 ug of genomic DNA, equivalent to 30,000 or so T cell genomes, went into each replicate PCR. Purified libraries were measured with a Qubit 3.0 fluorometer, size-checked on a Bioanalyzer 2100, and measured again with the KAPA Library Quantification kit. Every immunoSEQ 96-well plate was sequenced on a dedicated single-read 150-cycle Illumina NextSeq 550 flow cell. In the source study's methods: Because the immunoSEQ output held only junctional sequences and lacked quality scores, the filtering could not match the filtering applied to full-length reads. Sequences were annotated with PyIR, a Python wrapper for IgBLAST v1.9, and V/J genes and CDR3 were assigned using IMGT germline references. Reads with weak V/J assignments (E-value above 1e-6), missing CDR3, stop codons, out-of-frame junctions, or ambiguous translated residues were removed. V3J clonotypes were defined by identical inferred V gene, J gene, and CDR3 amino acid sequence. Percentage overlap between repertoires was computed as shared unique clonotypes divided by the size of the smaller repertoire. RTK rarefaction, the Chao1 estimator, and Recon v2.1 estimates of unobserved clonotypes were used to assess repertoire richness. OLGA was used to compute generation probabilities for all TCRbeta clonotypes that the gDNA method yielded from a handful of donors. TCRdb limited this immuneACCESS table to in-frame rearrangements with V and J called. A share of clones is missing; checked studies link under half to unresolved V genes, and the rest is unexplained. The V and J calls and clone size were taken over from that table, and D and trimming were inferred from the DNA. This sample lists around 2.5 million clones; over 85% were detected once. Approximately 0.35% of the sample belongs to the ten largest clones.

The sequence is built from TRBV5-1 and TRBJ1-3, with TRBD1 as a weak D call on 5 bases. This sequence originates from a man aged 18 to 35 in good health. Some clones in this sample may be carry-over from other donors' samples. What was sequenced was naive CD4+ T cells from PBMCs. The cell subset or site tag for this specimen amounts to: CD45RA+ positively selected. The CDR3 loop reads CASSLGLRDLSRNTIYF. At the DNA level, the sequence is TGCGCCAGCAGCTTGGGGTTGAGGGACCTTAGTCGGAACACCATATATTTT.